One sample yielded the 22 T cell receptor beta chains listed below, sequenced in a study of cytomegalovirus exposure and HLA in healthy donors. PCR amplification relied on 60 Vbeta primers (plus 13 Jbeta primers). Produced via immunoSEQ multiplex PCR; TCRdb's table is partial and in-frame only. In the table there are about 150,000 clones, 65% to 80% of which are singletons. The sequenced sample consisted of PBMCs. Receptors were obtained from a man aged 30 to 45 in good health and CMV-seronegative.

This chain uses TRBV28 with TRBJ2-2; the D gene is possibly TRBD2 (5 bases). There are 17 residues in the CDR3. V lost 6 bases and J 4 bases, leaving 21 bases between the germline ends. The germline gives CDR1 MDHEN, CDR2 SYDVKM. CDR3: CASSHSLFSELTGELFF. In DNA form, the CDR3 reads TGTGCCAGCAGCCATAGTCTTTTTAGCGAACTCACCGGGGAGCTGTTTTTT.

The V call is TRBV2, the J call TRBJ1-4, with TRBD1 matching 10 bases. This CDR3 has 16 residues. Germline V gene lookup returns CDR1 SNHLY and CDR2 FYNNEI. V lost 6 bases and J lost 6; bases outside the gene matches: 10. CDR3 sequence reads: CASSITDRGLDEKLFF. CDR3 coding DNA: TGTGCCAGCAGCATAACTGACAGGGGGCTGGATGAAAAACTGTTTTTT.

J is TRBJ2-1 and V is TRBV7-6; 14 bases match TRBD2. The CDR3 covers 15 residues. The germline V gene has CDR1 SGHVS and CDR2 FNYEAQ. V dropped 1 base and J dropped 7; count of bases not matched to a gene: 0. The CDR3 reads CASSLGLAGGNEQFF. The CDR3 DNA follows: TGTGCCAGCAGCTTAGGACTAGCGGGAGGGAATGAGCAGTTCTTC. The full variable domain, rest sourced from reference TRBV7-6 and TRBJ2-1, is GAGVSQSPRYKVTKRGQDVALRCDPISGHVSLYWYRQALGQGPEFLTYFNYEAQQDKSGLPNDRFSAERPEGSISTLTIQRTEQRDSAMYRCASSLGLAGGNEQFFGPGTRLTVL.

In this sample, this clone turned up a few times. The rearrangement uses TRBV2 and TRBJ1-4; 8 bases line up with TRBD1. This CDR3 is 14 amino acids long. CDR1 SNHLY and CDR2 FYNNEI come from the germline V gene. V lost 1 base to trimming and J lost 5 bases; unmatched junction nucleotides: 0. Here the CDR3 DNA reads TGTGCCAGCAGTGAAGGGGACAGGAATGAAAAACTGTTTTTT. Amino acid sequence: CASSEGDRNEKLFF.

The CDR3 DNA reads TGTGCCAGCATGGGGGCAGGCAGGTCACCCCTCCACTTT. Its translation: CASMGAGRSPLHF. V and J are TRBV6-6 and TRBJ1-6, with TRBD1 as a possible D gene (6 bases). Germline loops: CDR1 MNHNY, CDR2 SVGAGI (reference sequence). The CDR3 is 13 amino acids. V was shortened by 7 bases and J by 10 bases, with 14 bases between the two germline ends.

This chain connects TRBV28 to TRBJ1-6; no reliable D call. The CDR3 loop spans 14 amino acids. Trimming left V 10 bases short and J 0 bases short, with 10 bases between. The germline CDR1 and CDR2 sequences are MDHEN and SYDVKM. CDR3 loop: CATVQFSYNSPLHF. The CDR3, as DNA: TGTGCCACCGTACAGTTCTCCTATAATTCACCCCTCCACTTT.

This clone showed up just once. This chain links TRBV25-1 with TRBJ2-1; a possible D gene is TRBD2 (5 bases). CDR3 length equals 13 residues. The germline CDR1 and CDR2 sequences are MGHDK and SYGVNS. Trimming took 1 base from V and 9 from J, leaving 10 bases between them. The CDR3 nucleotides read TGTGCCAGCAGTGAATCTGGGAGAGGTGAGCAGTTCTTC. This codes for CASSESGRGEQFF.

The chain employs TRBV9 and TRBJ2-2, with 9 bases lining up with TRBD1. CDR3 size: 15 residues. CDR1 and CDR2 (germline): SGDLS, YYNGEE. Trimming cost V 3 bases and J 6 bases; bases outside gene matches: 6. The CDR3 sequence: CASSARDRVSGELFF. CDR3 nucleotides: TGTGCCAGCAGCGCCCGGGACAGGGTCTCCGGGGAGCTGTTTTTT.

V and J are TRBV6-1 and TRBJ1-1, with no clear D. CDR1 MNHNS and CDR2 SASEGT come from the germline V gene. V gave up 1 base and J gave up 3 bases, with 6 bases separating them. The CDR3 covers 13 residues. CDR3 sequence reads: CASSEVQDTEAFF. CDR3 coding DNA: TGTGCCAGCAGTGAAGTACAAGACACTGAAGCTTTCTTT.

This rearrangement joins TRBV6-5 to TRBJ2-7; possible D gene TRBD1, 6 bases. Germline CDR1 is MNHEY and CDR2 is SVGAGI. V shed 4 bases and J shed 5 bases, with 9 bases lying between them. This CDR3 has 12 residues. The CDR3: CASSSYRDEQYF. The CDR3 DNA sequence: TGTGCCAGCAGTTCTTACAGGGACGAGCAGTACTTC.

The chain has TRBV9 and TRBJ1-1, with D tentatively TRBD1 (6 bases). With 0 bases removed from V and 0 bases from J, the gap between germline ends came to 15 bases. The CDR3 has 17 amino acids. Germline V gives CDR1 SGDLS, CDR2 YYNGEE. CDR3 amino acids: CASSVGREGVVNTEAFF. In DNA, the CDR3 is TGTGCCAGCAGCGTAGGGCGTGAGGGGGTAGTGAACACTGAAGCTTTCTTT.

The chain uses TRBV7-8 and TRBJ2-7, with D maybe TRBD1 (5 bases). Trimming shortened V by 6 bases and J by 3 bases, and 18 bases separated the two germline ends. The V gene's germline CDR1 is SGHVS and CDR2 FQNEAQ. This CDR3 spans 15 amino acids. Here the CDR3 reads CASRPFPGQLYEQYF. Written as DNA, the CDR3 is TGTGCCAGCAGACCATTCCCCGGACAACTCTACGAGCAGTACTTC.

The CDR3 spells CASSRGLAGGPANYEQYF. CDR3 coding DNA: TGCGCCAGCAGTCGGGGACTAGCGGGAGGGCCGGCGAACTACGAGCAGTACTTC. The V and J genes are TRBV5-1 and TRBJ2-7; TRBD2 agrees at 16 bases. With 5 bases clipped from V and 3 bases from J, the junction kept 11 bases outside the gene matches. The germline CDR1 and CDR2 sequences are SGHRS and YFSETQ. The CDR3 is made up of 18 amino acids.

This clone was detected once. This rearrangement joins TRBV27 to TRBJ2-7; 8 nucleotides agree with TRBD1. After removal of 2 bases from V and 2 bases from J, the junction contained 8 bases not matched to a gene. Per germline, CDR1 MNHEY and CDR2 SMNVEV (reference sequence). The CDR3 length is 16 residues. CDR3 nucleotides: TGTGCCAGCAGTTTAAGTCAGCAGGGGGCGACCTACGAGCAGTACTTC. Protein: CASSLSQQGATYEQYF.

The rearrangement links TRBV27 to TRBJ2-7; 8 bases match TRBD2. The V segment lost 3 bases and the J segment 3 bases; nucleotides outside the gene matches: 4. CDR3 size: 14 residues. Germline V gene data show CDR1 as MNHEY and CDR2 as SMNVEV (reference sequence). CDR3 nucleotide sequence: TGTGCCAGCAGTTTCCTAGCGGGTAACTACGAGCAGTACTTC. Translating gives CASSFLAGNYEQYF.

The rearrangement joins TRBV7-9 to TRBJ1-4, with 10 positions matching TRBD1. Per germline, CDR1 SEHNR and CDR2 FQNEAQ (reference sequence). The CDR3 loop spans 14 amino acids. V lost 3 bases and J lost 5; bases outside the gene matches: 0. The CDR3 sequence is CASSLGQGNEKLFF. The DNA of the CDR3 is TGTGCCAGCAGCTTGGGACAGGGGAATGAAAAACTGTTTTTT.

V gene TRBV11-2 combines with J gene TRBJ2-2; 12 bases fit TRBD2. The CDR3 has 17 amino acids. V gave up 3 bases and J gave up 4 bases; unmatched junction bases: 6. The germline CDR1 and CDR2 sequences are SGHAT and FQNNGV. CDR3 sequence: CASSLTGLAGFTGELFF. DNA of the CDR3: TGTGCCAGCAGCTTGACCGGACTAGCGGGATTCACCGGGGAGCTGTTTTTT.

V and J are TRBV28 and TRBJ1-4; 7 bases map to TRBD1. The V gene's germline CDR1 is MDHEN and CDR2 SYDVKM. CDR3 size: 15 residues. V trimming: 4 bases; J trimming: 5 bases; junction bases outside the gene matches: 7. Here the CDR3 DNA reads TGTGCCAGCAGTTCTCAGGGGGGCGGGAATGAAAAACTGTTTTTT. Amino acid sequence: CASSSQGGGNEKLFF.

The chain employs TRBV11-2 and TRBJ1-5; 9 bases line up with TRBD1. CDR1 SGHAT and CDR2 FQNNGV come from the germline V gene. The CDR3 runs to 18 residues. V lost 5 bases and J lost 0; bases outside the gene matches: 11. Here the CDR3 reads CASSAPDRGIYSNQPQHF. The DNA of the CDR3 is TGTGCCAGCAGCGCACCGGACAGGGGAATCTATAGCAATCAGCCCCAGCATTTT.

V usage is TRBV18 and J usage is TRBJ1-5, with D possibly TRBD1 on 6 matching bases. The CDR3 has 15 amino acids. V was trimmed by 6 bases and J by 0 bases, leaving 12 bases between them. Germline-derived CDR1 and CDR2 are KGHSH and LQKENI. CDR3 DNA: TGTGCCAGCTCTCGGACAGTTAATAGCAATCAGCCCCAGCATTTT. Translating gives CASSRTVNSNQPQHF.

J is TRBJ2-7 and V is TRBV28; no clear D gene. V lost 2 bases to trimming and J lost 9 bases, with 20 bases between them. Germline CDR1 and CDR2: MDHEN and SYDVKM. The length of the CDR3 is 15 residues. CDR3 protein: CASSLNGLPAVWQYF. Written as DNA, the CDR3 is TGTGCCAGCAGTTTAAATGGGCTACCCGCCGTCTGGCAGTACTTC.

This clone has only one observation. The gene calls are TRBV21-1 and TRBJ2-1; the table's D call, TRBD2, was not checked against the DNA. TRBV21-1 is a documented pseudogene. CDR3 length: 16 residues. CDR3 sequence reads: CASSKVSGVIYNEQFF. CDR3 coding DNA: TGTGCCAGCAGCAAAGTATCGGGAGTAATCTACAATGAGCAGTTCTTC.